This TCR beta chain emerged from a study of blood T cell repertoires in COVID-19. Across the whole study: Samples taken during acute and convalescent COVID-19 were collected in the United States, Italy and Spain. PBMCs, B-cell-depleted T cells, or T cells provided the cDNA or gDNA that made up the material.

V dropped 0 bases and J dropped 4 bases, with 12 bases sitting between them. Per germline, CDR1 SGHAT and CDR2 FQNNGV. The CDR3 loop spans 15 amino acids. Original analysis: Amplification from reference gene primers served as the basis for estimated nucleated cell counts. Only in-frame clones appear in the TCRdb table, and some are missing; sequencing was by immunoSEQ multiplex PCR. V, J and clone size were drawn from that table, and D and trimming were deduced from the DNA. The profile shows more than 45,000 clones, 90% of them singletons. This clonotype originated in a woman of 80 years or more with acute or convalescent COVID-19. The sequenced sample consisted of peripheral blood. The chain uses TRBV11-2 and TRBJ1-1; D gene unclear. The CDR3 reads CASSLDPGRSTEAFF. The CDR3, as DNA: TGTGCCAGCAGCTTAGATCCAGGCCGATCCACTGAAGCTTTCTTT.